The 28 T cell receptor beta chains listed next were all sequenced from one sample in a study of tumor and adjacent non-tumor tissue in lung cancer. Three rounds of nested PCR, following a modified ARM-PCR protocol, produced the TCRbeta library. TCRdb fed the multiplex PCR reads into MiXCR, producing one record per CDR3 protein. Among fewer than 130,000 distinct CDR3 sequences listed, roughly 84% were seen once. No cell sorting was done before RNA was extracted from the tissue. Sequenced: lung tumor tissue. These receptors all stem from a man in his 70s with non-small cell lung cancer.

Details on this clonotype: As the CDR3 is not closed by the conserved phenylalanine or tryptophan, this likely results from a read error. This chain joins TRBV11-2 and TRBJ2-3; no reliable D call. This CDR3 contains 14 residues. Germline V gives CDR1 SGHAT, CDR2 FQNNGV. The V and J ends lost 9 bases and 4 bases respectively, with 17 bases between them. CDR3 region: CASRRTTTADTQYL. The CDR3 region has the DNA TGTGCCAGTAGACGGACGACCACAGCAGATACGCAGTATTTA.

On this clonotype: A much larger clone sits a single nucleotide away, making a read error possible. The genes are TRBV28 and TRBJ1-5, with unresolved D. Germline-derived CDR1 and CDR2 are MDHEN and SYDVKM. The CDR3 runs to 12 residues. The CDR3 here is CTIKKGYQPQHF. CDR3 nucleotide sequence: TGTACCATCAAAAAAGGGTATCAGCCCCAGCATTTT.

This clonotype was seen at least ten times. The CDR3 region has the DNA TGTGCCAGCAGTGCAACGACAGGGAATGAGCAGTTCTTC. It codes for CASSATTGNEQFF. This sequence joins TRBV12-3 or TRBV12-4 and TRBJ2-1; 7 nucleotides match TRBD1. The J segment lost 7 bases and the V segment lost 5 bases, leaving 5 bases of the junction unmatched. CDR3 size: 13 residues.

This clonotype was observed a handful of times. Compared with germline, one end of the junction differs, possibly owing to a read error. CDR3 bases: TGCGCTAGCAGACCAGACGGGGGAGTTAACACCGGGGAGCTGTTTTTT. It encodes CASRPDGGVNTGELFF. The chain couples TRBV10-2 to TRBJ2-2, with D tentatively TRBD2 (6 bases). Germline assignment: CDR1 WSHSY and CDR2 SAAADI. The CDR3 is 16 amino acids.

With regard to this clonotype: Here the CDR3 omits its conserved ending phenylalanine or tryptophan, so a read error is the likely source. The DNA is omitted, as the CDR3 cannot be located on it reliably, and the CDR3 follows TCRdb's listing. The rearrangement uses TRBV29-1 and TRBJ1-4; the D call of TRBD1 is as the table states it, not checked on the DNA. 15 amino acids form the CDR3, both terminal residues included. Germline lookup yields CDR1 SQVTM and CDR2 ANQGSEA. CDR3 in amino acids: CSVDPPGQGGEKLLY.

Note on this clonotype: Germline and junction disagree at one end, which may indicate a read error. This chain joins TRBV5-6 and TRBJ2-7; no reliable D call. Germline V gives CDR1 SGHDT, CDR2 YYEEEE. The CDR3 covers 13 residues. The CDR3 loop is CASSLTRLYVQYF. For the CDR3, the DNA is TGTGCCAGCAGTTTGACGCGTCTCTACGTGCAGTACTTC.

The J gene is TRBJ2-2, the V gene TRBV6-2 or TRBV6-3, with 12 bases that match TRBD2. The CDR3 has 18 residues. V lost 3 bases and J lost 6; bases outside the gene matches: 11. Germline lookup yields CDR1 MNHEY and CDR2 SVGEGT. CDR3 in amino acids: CASSYIASGRAGAGELFF. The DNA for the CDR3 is TGTGCCAGCAGTTATATTGCTAGCGGGAGGGCCGGAGCCGGGGAGCTGTTTTTT.

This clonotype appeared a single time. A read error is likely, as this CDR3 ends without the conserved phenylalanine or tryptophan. DNA of the CDR3: TGCAGCGCTGACGTAACGGGGGGCACCGGAGAGCTGTTTTTA. As protein: CSADVTGGTGELFL. The chain couples TRBV29-1 to TRBJ2-2; possibly TRBD2 for D (7 bases). Germline CDR1 reads SQVTM; CDR2 reads ANQGSEA. CDR3 size: 14 residues.

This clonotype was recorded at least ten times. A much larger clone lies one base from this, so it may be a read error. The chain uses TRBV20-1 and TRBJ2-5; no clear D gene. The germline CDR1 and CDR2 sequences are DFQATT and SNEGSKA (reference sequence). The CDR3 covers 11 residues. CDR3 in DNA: TGCAATGCTAGTCCTGAAGAGACCCAGTACTTC. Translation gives CNASPEETQYF.

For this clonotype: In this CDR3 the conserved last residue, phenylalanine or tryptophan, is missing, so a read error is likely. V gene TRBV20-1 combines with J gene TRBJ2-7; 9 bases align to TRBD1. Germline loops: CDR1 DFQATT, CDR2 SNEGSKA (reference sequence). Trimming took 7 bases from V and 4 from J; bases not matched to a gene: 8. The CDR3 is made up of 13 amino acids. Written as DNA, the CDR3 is TGCAGTGACGACAGGGGGTCCCTATACGAGCAGTACATC. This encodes CSDDRGSLYEQYI.

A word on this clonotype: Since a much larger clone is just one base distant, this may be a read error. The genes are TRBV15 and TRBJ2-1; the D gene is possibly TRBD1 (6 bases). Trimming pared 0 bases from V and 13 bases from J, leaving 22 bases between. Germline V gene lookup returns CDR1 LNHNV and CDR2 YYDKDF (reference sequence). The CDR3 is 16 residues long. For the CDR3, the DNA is TGTGCCACCAGCAGAGATACAGGGCGCGTGGTAAACACACAGTTCTTC. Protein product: CATSRDTGRVVNTQFF.

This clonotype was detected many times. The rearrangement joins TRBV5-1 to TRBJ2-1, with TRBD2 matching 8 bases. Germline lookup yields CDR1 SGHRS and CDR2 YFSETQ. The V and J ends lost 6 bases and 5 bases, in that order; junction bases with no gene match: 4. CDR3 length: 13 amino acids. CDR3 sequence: CASTTSGNNEQFF. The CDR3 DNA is TGCGCCAGCACTACTAGCGGTAACAATGAGCAGTTCTTC.

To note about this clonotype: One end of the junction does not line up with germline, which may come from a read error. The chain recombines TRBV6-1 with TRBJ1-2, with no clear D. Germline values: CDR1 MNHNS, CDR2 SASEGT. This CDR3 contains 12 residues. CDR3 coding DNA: TGTACCAGCAGTGAAATGTACAGAGAGAAAACCTTC. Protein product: CTSSEMYREKTF.

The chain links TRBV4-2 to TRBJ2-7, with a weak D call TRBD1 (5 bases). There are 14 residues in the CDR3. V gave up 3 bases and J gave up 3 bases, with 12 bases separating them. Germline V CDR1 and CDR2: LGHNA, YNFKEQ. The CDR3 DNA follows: TGTGCCAGCAGCCATGCGCAGGGTCTCTACGAGCAGTACTTC. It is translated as CASSHAQGLYEQYF.

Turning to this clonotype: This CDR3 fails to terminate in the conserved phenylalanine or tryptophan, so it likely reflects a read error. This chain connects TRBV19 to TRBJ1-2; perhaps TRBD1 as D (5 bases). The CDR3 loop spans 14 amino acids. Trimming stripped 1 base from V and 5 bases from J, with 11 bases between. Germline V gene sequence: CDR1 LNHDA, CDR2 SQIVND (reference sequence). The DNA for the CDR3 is TGTGCCAGTAGTATAGCAGGGAGGCCTTATGGCTACACCCTT. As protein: CASSIAGRPYGYTL.

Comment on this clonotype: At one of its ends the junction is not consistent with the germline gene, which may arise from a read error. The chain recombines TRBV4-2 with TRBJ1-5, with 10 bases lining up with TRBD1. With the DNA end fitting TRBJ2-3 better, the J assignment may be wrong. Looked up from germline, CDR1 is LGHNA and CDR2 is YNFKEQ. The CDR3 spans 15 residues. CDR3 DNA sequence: TGTGTCAGCAGCCTTCAAGGGACAGGGGATCAGTCCCAGTATTTT. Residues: CVSSLQGTGDQSQYF.

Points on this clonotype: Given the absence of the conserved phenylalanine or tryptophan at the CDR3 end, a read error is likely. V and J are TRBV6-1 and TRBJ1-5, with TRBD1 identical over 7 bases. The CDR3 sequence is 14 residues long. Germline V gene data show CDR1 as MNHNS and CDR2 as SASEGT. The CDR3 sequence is CTSRAGGRNQPQHY. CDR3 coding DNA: TGTACCAGCAGAGCAGGGGGTAGGAATCAGCCCCAGCATTAT.

The CDR3 DNA reads TGCAATACTAGAGATCCGGTACCGACCAATTCACCCCTCCACTTT. As protein: CNTRDPVPTNSPLHF. V and J are TRBV20-1 and TRBJ1-6; unclear D gene. Germline V gene sequence: CDR1 DFQATT, CDR2 SNEGSKA (reference sequence). The CDR3 runs to 15 residues.

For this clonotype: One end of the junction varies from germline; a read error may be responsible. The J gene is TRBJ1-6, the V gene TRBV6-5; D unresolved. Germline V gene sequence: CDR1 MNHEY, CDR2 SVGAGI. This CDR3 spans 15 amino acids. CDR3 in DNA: TGTGCTAGCAGTTATTCCGACCGTAAAAATTCACCCCTCCACTTC. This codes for CASSYSDRKNSPLHF.

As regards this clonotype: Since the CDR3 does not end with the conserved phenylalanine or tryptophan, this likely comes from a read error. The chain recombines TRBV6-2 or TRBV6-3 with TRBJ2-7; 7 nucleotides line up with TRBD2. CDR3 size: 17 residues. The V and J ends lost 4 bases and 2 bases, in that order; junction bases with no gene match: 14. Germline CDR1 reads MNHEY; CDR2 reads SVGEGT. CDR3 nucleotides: TGTGCCAGCAGTTCCCCCTGGCTAGCGGAGACTCCCTACGAGCAGTACCTC. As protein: CASSSPWLAETPYEQYL.

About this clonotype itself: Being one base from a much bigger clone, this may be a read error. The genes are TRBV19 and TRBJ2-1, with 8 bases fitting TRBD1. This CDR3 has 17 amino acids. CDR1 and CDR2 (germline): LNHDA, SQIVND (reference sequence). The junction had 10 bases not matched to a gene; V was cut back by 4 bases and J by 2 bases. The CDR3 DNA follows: TGTGCCAGTAGTAGCGGGGCCGGGACAGGACCCTACAATGAGCAGTTCTTC. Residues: CASSSGAGTGPYNEQFF.

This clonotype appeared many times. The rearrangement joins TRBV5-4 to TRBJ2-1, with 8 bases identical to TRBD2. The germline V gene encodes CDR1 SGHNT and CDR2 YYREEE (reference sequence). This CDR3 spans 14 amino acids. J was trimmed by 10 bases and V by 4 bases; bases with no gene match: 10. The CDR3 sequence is CASSPKIVAGEQFF. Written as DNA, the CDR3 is TGTGCCAGCAGCCCCAAAATCGTAGCGGGGGAGCAGTTCTTC.

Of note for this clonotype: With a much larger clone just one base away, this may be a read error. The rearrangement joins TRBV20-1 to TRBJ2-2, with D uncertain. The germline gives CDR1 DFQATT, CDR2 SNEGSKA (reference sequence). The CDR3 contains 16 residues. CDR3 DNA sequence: TGCAGTGCTAGAGATATTAAGGGTTCGAACGCCGGGGAGCTGTTTTTT. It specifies CSARDIKGSNAGELFF.

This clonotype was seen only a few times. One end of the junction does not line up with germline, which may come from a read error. The CDR3 is CASSSRDGRSLETHYF. The CDR3 DNA reads as TGTGCCAGCAGCAGCCGGGACGGACGGTCCCTAGAGACCCATTACTTC. The chain combines TRBV5-1 with TRBJ2-5; D might be TRBD1 or TRBD2, each matching 5 bases. This CDR3 comprises 16 residues. The V gene's germline CDR1 is SGHRS and CDR2 YFSETQ. Variable domain in full (rest from reference TRBV5-1 and TRBJ2-5): KAGVTQTPRYLIKTRGQQVTLSCSPISGHRSVSWYQQTPGQGLQFLFEYFSETQRNKGNFPGRFSGRQFSNSRSEMNVSTLELGDSALYLCASSSRDGRSLETHYFGPGTRLLVL.

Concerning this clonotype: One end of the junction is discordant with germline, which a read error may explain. CDR3 sequence (DNA): TGTGGCAGCAGCTTACATGTGCGGGACTGGGCCTCCCACAATGAGCGGTTCTTC. It is translated as CGSSLHVRDWASHNERFF. The chain couples TRBV11-2 to TRBJ2-1, with a tentative D call TRBD2 (6 bases). The germline V gene has CDR1 SGHAT and CDR2 FQNNGV. The CDR3 is 18 amino acids.

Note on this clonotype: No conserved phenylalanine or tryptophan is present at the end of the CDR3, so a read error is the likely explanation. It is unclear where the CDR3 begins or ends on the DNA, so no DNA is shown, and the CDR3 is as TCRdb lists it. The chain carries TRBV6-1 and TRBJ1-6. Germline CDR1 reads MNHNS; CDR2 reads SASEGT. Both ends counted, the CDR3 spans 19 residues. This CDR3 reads CASSEAMRGAAQSNSPLRL.

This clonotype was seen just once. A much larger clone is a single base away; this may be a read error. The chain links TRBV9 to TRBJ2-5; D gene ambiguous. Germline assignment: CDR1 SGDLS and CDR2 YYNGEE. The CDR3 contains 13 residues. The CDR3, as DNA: TGTGTCAGCAGCGCAGTACGGGCTACGGAGCAGTACTTC. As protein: CVSSAVRATEQYF.

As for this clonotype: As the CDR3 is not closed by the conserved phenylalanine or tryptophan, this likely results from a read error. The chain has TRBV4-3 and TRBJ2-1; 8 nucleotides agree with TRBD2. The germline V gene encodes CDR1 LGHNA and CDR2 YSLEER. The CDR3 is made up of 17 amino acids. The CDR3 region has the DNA TGCGCCAGAAGCCAAGACCCAGCGGGAGCTGATTACAATGAGCAGTTCTCC. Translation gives CARSQDPAGADYNEQFS.